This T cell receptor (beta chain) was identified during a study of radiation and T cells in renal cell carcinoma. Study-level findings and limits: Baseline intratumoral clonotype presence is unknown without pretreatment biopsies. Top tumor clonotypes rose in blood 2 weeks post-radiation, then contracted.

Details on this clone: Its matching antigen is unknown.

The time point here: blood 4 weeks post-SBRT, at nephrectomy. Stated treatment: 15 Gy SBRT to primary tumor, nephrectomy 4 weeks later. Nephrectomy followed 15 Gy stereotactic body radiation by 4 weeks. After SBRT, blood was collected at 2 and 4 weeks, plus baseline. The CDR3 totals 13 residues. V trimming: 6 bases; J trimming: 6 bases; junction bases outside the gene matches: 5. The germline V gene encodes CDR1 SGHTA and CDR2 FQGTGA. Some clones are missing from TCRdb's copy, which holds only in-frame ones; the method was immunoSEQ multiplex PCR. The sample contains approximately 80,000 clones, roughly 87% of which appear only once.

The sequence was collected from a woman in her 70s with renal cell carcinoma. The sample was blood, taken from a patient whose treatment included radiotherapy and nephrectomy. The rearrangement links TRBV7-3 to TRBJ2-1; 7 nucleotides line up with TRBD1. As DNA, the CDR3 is TGTGCCAGCAGATTGACAGGGAGCAATGAGCAGTTCTTC. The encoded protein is CASRLTGSNEQFF.